This T cell receptor (beta chain) was identified in a study of cytomegalovirus exposure and HLA in healthy donors. Study summary: Researchers found that about 84% of 398 genotyped donors fell within the Caucasian-associated ancestry cluster. Study-wide results and limits: Investigators reported 150 to 200 TCR beta chains as tied to cytomegalovirus. Donors belonging to an Asian-associated ancestry cluster reportedly showed fewer N-insertions in productive TCRs than the roughly 670-donor mean, according to what a later analysis found.

Germline assignment: CDR1 SGHNT and CDR2 YENEEA. Trimming left V 5 bases short and J 0 bases short, with 14 bases between. This CDR3 is built from 15 residues. PCR amplification relied on 60 Vbeta primers (plus 13 Jbeta primers). Some clones are missing from TCRdb's copy, which holds only in-frame ones; the method was immunoSEQ multiplex PCR. The sample has 100,000 to 150,000 clones, approximately 80% seen once. This clone was recorded once. What it binds is unknown. The chain joins TRBV11-3 to TRBJ2-7; maybe TRBD1 (6 bases). The TCR sequence derives from a man aged 30-40 years in good health and CMV-seronegative. The specimen sequenced was PBMCs. The CDR3 DNA is TGTGCCAGCAGCCTTGCTCCAGGGGCCTCCTACGAGCAGTACTTC. It specifies CASSLAPGASYEQYF.